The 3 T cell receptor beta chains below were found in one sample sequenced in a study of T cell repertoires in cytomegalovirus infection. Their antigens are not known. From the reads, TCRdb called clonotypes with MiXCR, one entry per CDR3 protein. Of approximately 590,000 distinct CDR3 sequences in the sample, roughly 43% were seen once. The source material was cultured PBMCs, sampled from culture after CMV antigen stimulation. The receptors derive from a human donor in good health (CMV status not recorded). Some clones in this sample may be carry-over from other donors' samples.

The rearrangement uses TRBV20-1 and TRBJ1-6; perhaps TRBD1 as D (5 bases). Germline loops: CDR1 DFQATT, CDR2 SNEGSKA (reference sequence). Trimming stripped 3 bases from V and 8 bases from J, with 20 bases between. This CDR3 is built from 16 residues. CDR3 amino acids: CSASVGSGLGDSPLHF. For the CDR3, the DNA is TGCAGTGCTAGTGTTGGCTCAGGGTTGGGGGATTCACCCCTCCACTTT.

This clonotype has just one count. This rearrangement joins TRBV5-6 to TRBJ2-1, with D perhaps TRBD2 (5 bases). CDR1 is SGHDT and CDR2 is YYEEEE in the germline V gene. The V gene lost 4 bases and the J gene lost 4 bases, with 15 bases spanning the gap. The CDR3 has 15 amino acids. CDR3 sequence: CASSPAKRPYNEQFF. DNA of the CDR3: TGTGCCAGCAGCCCGGCTAAGCGGCCTTACAATGAGCAGTTCTTC.

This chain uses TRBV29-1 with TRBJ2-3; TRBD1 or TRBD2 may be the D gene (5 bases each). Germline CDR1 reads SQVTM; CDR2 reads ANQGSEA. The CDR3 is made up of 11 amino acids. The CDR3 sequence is CSGTSTDTQYF. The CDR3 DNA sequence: TGCAGTGGGACGAGCACAGATACGCAGTATTTT.